Detailed here is one T cell receptor (beta chain). Its antigen is not known. Although they were nominally healthy when sampled, donors likely had unrecorded immune exposures. This sample was included in a study of cytomegalovirus exposure and HLA in healthy donors. This CDR3 is 15 amino acids long. J lost 7 bases, V lost 4 bases, and 5 bases had no gene match. In germline, CDR1 is SGDLS, CDR2 YYNGEE. The PCR was carried out with 60 Vbeta primers and 13 Jbeta primers. Data came from immunoSEQ multiplex PCR; TCRdb stores just in-frame clones and leaves some out. The sample has 200,000 to 250,000 clones; more than 70% are singletons. General study results and limits: Confirmation was obtained in vitro that a few CMV-associated chains are specific for CMV antigens. Reports described diagnosis of cytomegalovirus status by the classifier as highly specific and sensitive. Researchers left out some V segments, among them TRBV6-2 and TRBV6-3, as indistinguishable.

The material sequenced was PBMCs. This receptor was identified in a human donor in good health. The chain is built from TRBV9 and TRBJ1-6; 10 nucleotides agree with TRBD1. The CDR3 sequence is CASSPGQGNNSPLHF. Written as DNA, the CDR3 is TGTGCCAGCAGCCCGGGACAGGGGAACAATTCACCCCTCCACTTT.